The 13 T cell receptor beta chains below were found in one sample sequenced in a study of T-cell memory formation after mild COVID-19 (dated by TCRdb to the early 2020s). Library preparation used 5' RACE. Sequencing was performed on an Illumina NovaSeq 6000. Using fastp trimming at Q25 and MiXCR clonotype assembly, TCRdb reanalyzed the public sequencing data and kept in-frame beta chains. Every distinct CDR3 protein forms one entry, paired with its most common genes and DNA. The sample table contains approximately 260,000 distinct CDR3 sequences; only one count was recorded for 18% of them. Clones ranked in the top ten supply 23% of the sample. Input material: PBMCs or a T cell subset sorted from them (not recorded which). These receptors were obtained from a man in his late teens or twenties who had mild COVID-19 (a few samples of this study predate the infection). The sample titles of this study are shuffled in the database, so cell type and time point are left out; the donor was told from shared clones.

This clonotype appeared a few times. The chain combines TRBV4-2 with TRBJ2-5; no firm D call. V lost 2 bases, J lost 4 bases, and 5 bases lay in between. Germline CDR1 is LGHNA and CDR2 is YNFKEQ. CDR3 length: 12 residues. The CDR3: CASSQFVETQYF. The CDR3 coding sequence is TGTGCCAGCAGCCAATTCGTAGAGACCCAGTACTTC.

In DNA form, the CDR3 reads TGTGCCACCAGCTATACGAGGAACACTAACTATGGCTACACCTTC. This codes for CATSYTRNTNYGYTF. The chain recombines TRBV15 with TRBJ1-2; D remains ambiguous. V lost 5 bases and J lost 0, with 13 bases in between. Germline CDR1 is LNHNV and CDR2 is YYDKDF (reference sequence). CDR3 size: 15 residues.

The genes are TRBV6-5 and TRBJ2-1; 11 bases fit TRBD2. Germline V lookup: CDR1 MNHEY, CDR2 SVGAGI. The CDR3 is 15 amino acids. With V trimmed by 4 bases and J by 5 bases, 4 bases remained unmatched. This chain's CDR3 is CASSSRLAGNNEQFF. The DNA of the CDR3 is TGTGCCAGCAGTTCTCGACTAGCGGGAAACAATGAGCAGTTCTTC.

This clonotype was detected only a few times. The chain has TRBV7-2 and TRBJ2-3; tentative D call: TRBD2 (6 bases). V lost 2 bases to trimming and J lost 9 bases, with 9 bases between them. Germline values: CDR1 SGHTA, CDR2 FQGNSA. The CDR3 runs to 12 residues. Here the CDR3 reads CASSLRRGTQYF. The DNA of the CDR3 is TGTGCCAGCAGCTTACGGAGGGGAACGCAGTATTTT.

A few counts support this clonotype. The rearrangement links TRBV20-1 to TRBJ2-3; TRBD2 matches 7 bases. The CDR3 has 17 amino acids. Looked up from germline, CDR1 is DFQATT and CDR2 is SNEGSKA (reference sequence). V lost 1 base, J lost 2 bases, and 12 bases stayed unmatched. The CDR3 here is CSARGLIWGTNTDTQYF. The CDR3 nucleotides are TGCAGTGCTAGAGGACTAATTTGGGGGACTAACACAGATACGCAGTATTTT.

The V and J genes are TRBV6-2 or TRBV6-3 and TRBJ2-2; unclear D gene. This CDR3 region has 14 residues. Trimming stripped 6 bases from V and 1 base from J, with 9 bases between. Germline values: CDR1 MNHEY, CDR2 SVGEGT. The chain's CDR3 is CASSPNLNTGELFF. The CDR3 nucleotides are TGTGCCAGCAGCCCTAACCTGAACACCGGGGAGCTGTTTTTT.

The gene calls are TRBV5-5 and TRBJ1-1, with D possibly matching TRBD1 (6 bases). In germline, CDR1 is SGHKS, CDR2 YYEKEE (reference sequence). V lost 1 base and J lost 3, with 10 bases in between. The CDR3 has 14 residues. CDR3 protein: CASSLRTVYTEAFF. As DNA, the CDR3 is TGTGCCAGCAGCTTGCGGACAGTGTACACTGAAGCTTTCTTT.

In this sample, this clonotype turned up a few times. The chain is built from TRBV7-6 and TRBJ2-1; D unclear. This CDR3 has 13 residues. V was cut by 5 bases and J by 8 bases, with 13 bases left in between. Germline values: CDR1 SGHVS, CDR2 FNYEAQ. The CDR3 loop is CASSPLRIHEQFF. The CDR3 bases are TGTGCCAGCAGCCCCCTCAGGATCCATGAGCAGTTCTTC.

This clonotype was seen more than once but under ten times. The chain carries TRBV7-2 and TRBJ1-6; TRBD1 agrees at 10 bases. Unmatched junction bases numbered 5, after V lost 3 bases and J lost 9 bases. CDR3 length: 15 amino acids. Germline assignment: CDR1 SGHTA and CDR2 FQGNSA. CDR3 region: CASSLSGTGVSPLHF. The CDR3 DNA reads TGTGCCAGCAGCTTGTCCGGGACAGGGGTTTCACCCCTCCACTTT.

The chain employs TRBV4-3 and TRBJ1-4, with 9 bases that match TRBD1. V gave up 0 bases and J gave up 15 bases; unmatched junction bases: 8. The length of the CDR3 is 14 residues. In germline, CDR1 is LGHNA, CDR2 YSLEER. The CDR3 coding sequence is TGCGCCAGCAGCCAAGATGTAGCCAGGACAGGGGTGTTTTTT. Its protein product is CASSQDVARTGVFF.

Only a few counts were recorded for this clonotype. The V and J genes are TRBV6-1 and TRBJ2-3, with 9 bases matching TRBD2. The length of the CDR3 is 16 residues. The germline V gene encodes CDR1 MNHNS and CDR2 SASEGT. The V and J ends lost 6 bases and 0 bases, in that order; junction bases with no gene match: 7. The CDR3 reads CASRGIAGASTDTQYF. The CDR3 DNA reads TGTGCCAGCAGGGGGATAGCGGGGGCCAGCACAGATACGCAGTATTTT.

This clonotype has more than one count but fewer than ten. CDR3 in DNA: TGCGCCAGCAGCACGCTACAGGGCTCTGAAGCTTTCTTT. Translation gives CASSTLQGSEAFF. The chain has TRBV5-1 and TRBJ1-1, with D tentatively TRBD1 (6 bases). V was clipped by 4 bases and J by 6 bases, with 13 bases between them. The CDR3 consists of 13 residues. Germline loops: CDR1 SGHRS, CDR2 YFSETQ.

This clonotype has a handful of counts. The chain combines TRBV2 with TRBJ1-2; a possible D gene is TRBD1 (5 bases). V gave up 7 bases and J gave up 7 bases, with 19 bases separating them. The V gene's germline CDR1 is SNHLY and CDR2 FYNNEI. The CDR3 runs 14 residues. CDR3 coding DNA: TGTGCCAGCACCCCATGGGGGGTTCTAGGTGGCTACACCTTC. This codes for CASTPWGVLGGYTF.